This T cell receptor beta chain is from a study of CD8 T cells in Susac syndrome. TCR beta from blood CD8+ and CD4+ T cells was sequenced. Controls were age- and sex-matched healthy donors. The V end lost 3 bases, the J end lost 4 bases, and 9 bases lay between the germline ends. CDR3 length equals 13 residues. Germline V gives CDR1 MNHEY, CDR2 SMNVEV (reference sequence). An amount of RNA that ranged from roughly 0.45 to 1 ug was reverse transcribed with random hexamers. Amplification of TCR beta CDR3 by immunoSEQ multiplex PCR spanned 54 Vbeta and 13 Jbeta. MiXCR was run by TCRdb on the immunoSEQ multiplex PCR reads, yielding one entry per CDR3 protein. The profile shows 150,000 to 200,000 distinct CDR3 sequences, 90% to 95% of them singletons.

The source material was CD4+ T cells from PBMCs. The chain uses TRBV27 and TRBJ1-1, with D hard to call. The origin of this receptor is a human donor in good health. CDR3: CASSFVAGTEAFF. The CDR3 DNA reads as TGTGCCAGCAGTTTCGTGGCGGGCACTGAAGCTTTCTTT.